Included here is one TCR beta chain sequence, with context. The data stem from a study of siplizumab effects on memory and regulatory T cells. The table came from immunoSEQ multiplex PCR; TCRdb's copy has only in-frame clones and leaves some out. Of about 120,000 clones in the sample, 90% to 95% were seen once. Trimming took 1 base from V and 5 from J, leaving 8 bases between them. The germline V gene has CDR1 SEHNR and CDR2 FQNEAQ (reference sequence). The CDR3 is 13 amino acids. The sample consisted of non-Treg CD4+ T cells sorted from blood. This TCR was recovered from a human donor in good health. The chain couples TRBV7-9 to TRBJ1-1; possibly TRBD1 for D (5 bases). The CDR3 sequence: CASSLEEGTEAFF. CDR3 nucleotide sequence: TGTGCCAGCAGCTTAGAGGAGGGGACTGAAGCTTTCTTT.